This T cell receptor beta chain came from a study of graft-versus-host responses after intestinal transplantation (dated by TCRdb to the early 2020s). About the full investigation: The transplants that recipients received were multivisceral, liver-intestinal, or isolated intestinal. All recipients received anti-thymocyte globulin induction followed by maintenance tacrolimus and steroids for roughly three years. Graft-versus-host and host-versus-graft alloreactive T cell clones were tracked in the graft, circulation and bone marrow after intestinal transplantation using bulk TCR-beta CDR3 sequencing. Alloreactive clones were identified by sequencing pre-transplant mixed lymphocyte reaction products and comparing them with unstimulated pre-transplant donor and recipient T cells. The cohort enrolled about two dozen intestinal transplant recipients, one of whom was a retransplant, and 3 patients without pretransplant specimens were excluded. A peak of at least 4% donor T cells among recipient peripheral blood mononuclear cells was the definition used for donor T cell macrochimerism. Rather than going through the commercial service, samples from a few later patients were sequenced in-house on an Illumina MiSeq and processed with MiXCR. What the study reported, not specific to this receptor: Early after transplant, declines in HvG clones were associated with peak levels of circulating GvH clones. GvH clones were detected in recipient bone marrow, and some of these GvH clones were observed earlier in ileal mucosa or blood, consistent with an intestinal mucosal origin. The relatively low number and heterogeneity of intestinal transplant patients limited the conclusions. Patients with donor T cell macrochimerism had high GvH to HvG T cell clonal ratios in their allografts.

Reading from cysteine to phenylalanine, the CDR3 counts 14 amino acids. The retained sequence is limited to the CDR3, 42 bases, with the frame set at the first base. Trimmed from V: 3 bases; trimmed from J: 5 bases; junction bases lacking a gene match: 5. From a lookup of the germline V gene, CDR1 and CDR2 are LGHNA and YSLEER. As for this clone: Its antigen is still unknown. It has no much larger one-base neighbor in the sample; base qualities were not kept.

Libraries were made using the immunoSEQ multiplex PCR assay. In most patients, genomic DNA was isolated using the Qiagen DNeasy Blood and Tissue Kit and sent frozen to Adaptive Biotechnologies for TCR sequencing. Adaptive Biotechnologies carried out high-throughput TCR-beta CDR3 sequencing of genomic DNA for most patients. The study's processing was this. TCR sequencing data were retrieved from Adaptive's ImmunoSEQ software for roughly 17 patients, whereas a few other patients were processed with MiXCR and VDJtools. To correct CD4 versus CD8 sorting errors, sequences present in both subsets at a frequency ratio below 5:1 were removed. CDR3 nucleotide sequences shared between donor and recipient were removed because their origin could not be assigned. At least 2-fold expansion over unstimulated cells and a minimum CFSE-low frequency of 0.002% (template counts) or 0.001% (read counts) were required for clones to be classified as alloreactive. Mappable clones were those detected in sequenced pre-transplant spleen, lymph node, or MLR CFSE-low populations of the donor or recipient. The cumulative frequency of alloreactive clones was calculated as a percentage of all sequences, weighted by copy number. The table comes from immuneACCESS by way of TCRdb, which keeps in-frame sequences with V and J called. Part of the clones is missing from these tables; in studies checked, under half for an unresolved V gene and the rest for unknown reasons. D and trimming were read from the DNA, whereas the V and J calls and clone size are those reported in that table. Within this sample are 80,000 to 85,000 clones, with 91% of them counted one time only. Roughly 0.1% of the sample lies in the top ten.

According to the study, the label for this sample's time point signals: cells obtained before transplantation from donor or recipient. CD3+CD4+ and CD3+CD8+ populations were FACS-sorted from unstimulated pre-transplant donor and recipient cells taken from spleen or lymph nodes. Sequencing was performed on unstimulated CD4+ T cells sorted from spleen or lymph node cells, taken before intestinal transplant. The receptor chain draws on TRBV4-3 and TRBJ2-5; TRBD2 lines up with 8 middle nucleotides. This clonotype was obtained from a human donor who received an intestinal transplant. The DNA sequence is TGCGCCAGCAGCCAGACTAGCGCCGGGGAGACCCAGTACTTC. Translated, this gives CASSQTSAGETQYF.